This T cell receptor (beta chain) was identified in a study of cytomegalovirus exposure and HLA in healthy donors. The overall study: Early released data comprised tens of millions of unique TCRs from HLA-typed donors.

The PCR contained 60 Vbeta and 13 Jbeta primers. The repertoire was sequenced with immunoSEQ multiplex PCR; TCRdb's copy has only in-frame clones and lacks some. In the table there are 150,000 to 200,000 clones, approximately 80% of which are singletons. The CDR3 spans 15 residues. V shed 5 bases and J 3 bases; nucleotides not matched to a gene: 6. The germline CDR1 and CDR2 sequences are LNHDA and SQIVND (reference sequence). V usage is TRBV19 and J usage is TRBJ2-7; 11 bases align to TRBD1. The receptor comes from a woman between 40 and 55 years old in good health and CMV-seronegative. The sequencing input was PBMCs. CDR3 coding DNA: TGTGCCAGTAGTCCCGGGACAGGGGGACACTACGAGCAGTACTTC. Protein: CASSPGTGGHYEQYF.